This T cell receptor beta chain emerged from a study of T cell responses to AZD1222 COVID-19 vaccine. Study in general: Pooling of second doses given at about 4 or about 12 weeks was done. Regarding the study as a whole: The peak T cell response came first, and repertoires were sampled only after it.

Generated by immunoSEQ multiplex PCR, the TCRdb table keeps only in-frame clones and is missing some. The data hold about 140,000 clones, with around 90% observed a single time. V dropped 7 bases and J dropped 4; count of bases not matched to a gene: 3. The CDR3 runs 13 residues. The germline CDR1 and CDR2 sequences are MGHDK and SYGVNS. Remarks on this clone: The antigen remains unidentified.

The chain has TRBV25-1 and TRBJ1-1; 10 nucleotides agree with TRBD1. The sample was peripheral blood, taken on day 0 of AZD1222 vaccination. This clonotype originated in an adult in good health. The CDR3, as DNA: TGTGCCAGCAACCGGGACAGGGGCACTGAAGCTTTCTTT. It specifies CASNRDRGTEAFF.